This T cell receptor (beta chain) came from a study of regulatory T cells in long-lasting Graves disease. Points from the study as a whole: Persistent disease preferred TRBV28, TRBJ1-2 and TRBJ2-5; new disease, TRBV20-1 and TRBJ2-1.

Time point noted: newly diagnosed GD, antithyroid drugs for less than 3 months. With RNA extracted from PBMCs as input, the TCR library was made. As concerns this clonotype: The antigen remains undetermined.

CDR3 size: 18 residues. V lost 4 bases, J lost 5 bases, and 16 bases stayed unmatched. CDR1 and CDR2 (germline): SGHRS, YFSETQ. Combining iRepertoire HTBI primers with Arm-PCR of CDR3 regions, the authors built TCR beta libraries. One entry per CDR3 protein, called by TCRdb with MiXCR from the multiplex PCR reads. In the table there are around 450,000 distinct CDR3 sequences, about 15% of which are singletons. Separately, the same data were catalogued under a study of T cells in Graves' hyperthyroidism and ophthalmopathy.

The chain carries TRBV5-1 and TRBJ2-3; 10 nucleotides align to TRBD2. The clonotype was recovered from a woman in her twenties or thirties with Graves disease. Sequencing was performed on peripheral blood mononuclear cells (PBMCs), taken at new diagnosis, from a patient treated with antithyroid drugs. The CDR3 sequence is CASSRGSGRVYGIDTQYF. In DNA, the CDR3 is TGCGCCAGCAGCCGAGGGAGCGGGAGGGTCTATGGGATAGATACGCAGTATTTT.